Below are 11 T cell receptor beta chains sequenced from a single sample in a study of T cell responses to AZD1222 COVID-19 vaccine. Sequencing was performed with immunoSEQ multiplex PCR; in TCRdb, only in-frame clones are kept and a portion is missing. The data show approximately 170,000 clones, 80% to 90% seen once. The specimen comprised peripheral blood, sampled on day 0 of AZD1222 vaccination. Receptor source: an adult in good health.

Here the CDR3 reads CASSLGGAPTEAFF. Written as DNA, the CDR3 is TGTGCCAGCAGCTTAGGGGGCGCCCCCACTGAAGCTTTCTTT. The genes are TRBV7-8 and TRBJ1-1, with a possible D match to TRBD1 (5 bases). This CDR3 comprises 14 residues. Looked up from germline, CDR1 is SGHVS and CDR2 is FQNEAQ. Trimming removed 1 base at V and 4 bases at J, with 10 bases between.

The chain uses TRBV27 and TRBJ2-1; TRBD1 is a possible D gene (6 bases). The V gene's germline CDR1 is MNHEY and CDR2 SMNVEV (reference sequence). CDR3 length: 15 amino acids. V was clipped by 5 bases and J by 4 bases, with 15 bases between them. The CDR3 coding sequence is TGTGCCAGCAGTCGCAGCCCAACAGGGTACAATGAGCAGTTCTTC. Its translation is CASSRSPTGYNEQFF.

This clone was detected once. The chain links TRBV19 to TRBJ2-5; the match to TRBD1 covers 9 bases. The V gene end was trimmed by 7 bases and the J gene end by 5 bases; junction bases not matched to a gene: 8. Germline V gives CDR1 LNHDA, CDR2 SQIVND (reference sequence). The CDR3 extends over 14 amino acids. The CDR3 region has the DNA TGTGCCAGTACCCTAGGTGGGACAGGGGAGACCCAGTACTTC. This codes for CASTLGGTGETQYF.

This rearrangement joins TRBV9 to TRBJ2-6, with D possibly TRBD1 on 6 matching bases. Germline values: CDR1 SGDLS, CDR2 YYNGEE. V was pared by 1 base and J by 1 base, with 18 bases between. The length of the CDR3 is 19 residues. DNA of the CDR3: TGTGCCAGCAGCGTACCGCAGGGGCGAACGCCTTCTGGGGCCAACGTCCTGACTTTC. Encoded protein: CASSVPQGRTPSGANVLTF. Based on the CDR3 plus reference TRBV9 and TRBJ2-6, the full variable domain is DSGVTQTPKHLITATGQRVTLRCSPRSGDLSVYWYQQSLDQGLQFLIQYYNGEERAKGNILERFSAQQFPDLHSELNLSSLELGDSALYFCASSVPQGRTPSGANVLTFGAGSRLTVL.

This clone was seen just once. This CDR3 reads CASSYQLAGQNIQPPETQYF. The CDR3 region has the DNA TGTGCCAGCAGTTACCAGCTAGCGGGGCAGAATATCCAACCTCCAGAGACCCAGTACTTC. This sequence joins TRBV6-2 or TRBV6-3 and TRBJ2-5; TRBD2 agrees at 9 bases. Germline-derived CDR1 and CDR2 are MNHEY and SVGEGT. The CDR3 contains 20 residues. The ends lost 2 bases at V and 4 bases at J; junction bases unmatched: 20.

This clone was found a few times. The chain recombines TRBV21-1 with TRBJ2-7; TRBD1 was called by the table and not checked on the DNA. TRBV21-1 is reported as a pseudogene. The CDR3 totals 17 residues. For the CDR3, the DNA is TGTGCCAGCATCCTGAATGGGGCAGGGGTTGGTTCCTACGAGCAGTACTTC. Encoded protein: CASILNGAGVGSYEQYF.

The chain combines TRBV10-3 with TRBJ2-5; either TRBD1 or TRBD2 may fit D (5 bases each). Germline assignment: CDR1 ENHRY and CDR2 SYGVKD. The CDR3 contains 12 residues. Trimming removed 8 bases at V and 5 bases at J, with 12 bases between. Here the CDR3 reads CAIFWGLETQYF. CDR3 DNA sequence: TGTGCCATCTTTTGGGGGTTGGAGACCCAGTACTTC.

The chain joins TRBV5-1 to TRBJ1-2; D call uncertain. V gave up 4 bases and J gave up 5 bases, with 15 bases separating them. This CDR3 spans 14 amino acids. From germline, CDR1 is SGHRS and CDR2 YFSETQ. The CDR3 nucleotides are TGCGCCAGCAGCCCGTCGGCGGTACCTTATGGCTACACCTTC. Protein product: CASSPSAVPYGYTF.

Written as DNA, the CDR3 is TGTGCCAGCTCACCACGGCAGGGGACAGATACGCAGTATTTT. As protein: CASSPRQGTDTQYF. The rearrangement links TRBV18 to TRBJ2-3, with a weak D call TRBD1 (6 bases). The V gene's germline CDR1 is KGHSH and CDR2 LQKENI. Trimming removed 1 base from V and 3 bases from J, with 8 bases in between. The CDR3 extends over 14 amino acids.

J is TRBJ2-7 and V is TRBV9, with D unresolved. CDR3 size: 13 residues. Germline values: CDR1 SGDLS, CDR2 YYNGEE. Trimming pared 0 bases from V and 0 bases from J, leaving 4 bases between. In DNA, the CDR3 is TGTGCCAGCAGCGTAGGCCTCTCCTACGAGCAGTACTTC. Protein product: CASSVGLSYEQYF. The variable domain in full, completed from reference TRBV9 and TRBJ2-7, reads DSGVTQTPKHLITATGQRVTLRCSPRSGDLSVYWYQQSLDQGLQFLIQYYNGEERAKGNILERFSAQQFPDLHSELNLSSLELGDSALYFCASSVGLSYEQYFGPGTRLTVT.

This CDR3 is CASSPGTLGTEAFF. CDR3 in DNA: TGTGCCAGCAGCCCAGGGACCCTGGGCACTGAAGCTTTCTTT. V usage is TRBV7-9 and J usage is TRBJ1-1; tentatively, D is TRBD1 (5 bases). Germline CDR1 is SEHNR and CDR2 is FQNEAQ (reference sequence). The V end was cut by 5 bases, the J end by 4 bases, with 14 bases between. The CDR3 totals 14 residues.